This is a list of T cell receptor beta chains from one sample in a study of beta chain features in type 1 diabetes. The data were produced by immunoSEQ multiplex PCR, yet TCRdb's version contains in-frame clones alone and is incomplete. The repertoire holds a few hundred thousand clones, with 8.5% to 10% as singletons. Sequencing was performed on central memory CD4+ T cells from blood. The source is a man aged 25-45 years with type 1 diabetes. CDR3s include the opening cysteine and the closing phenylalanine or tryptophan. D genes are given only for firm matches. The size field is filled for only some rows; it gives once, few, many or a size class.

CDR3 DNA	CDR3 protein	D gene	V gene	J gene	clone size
TGTGCTAGCAGCTTAGTGGGGCCTCAAGAGACCCAGTACTTC	CASSLVGPQETQYF	-	TRBV7-7	TRBJ2-5	-
TGTGCCAGCACTTGGGGCCGGGAGGAAAAACTGTTTTTT	CASTWGREEKLFF	-	TRBV5-5	TRBJ1-4	few
TGTGCCAGCAGCGAGGGGGGTTCTGGGAATCAGCCCCAGCATTTT	CASSEGGSGNQPQHF	-	TRBV9	TRBJ1-5	few
TGTGCCAGCTCTCTAACCGGGACGGGATTGATGGCCCAGCATTTT	CASSLTGTGLMAQHF	-	TRBV18	TRBJ1-5	-
TGTGCCAGCATTCCGGGGTCCTCCTACGAGCAGTACTTC	CASIPGSSYEQYF	-	TRBV28	TRBJ2-7	-
TGTGCCAGCAGGTGGGGGGGTGAGCAAGAGACCCAGTACTTC	CASRWGGEQETQYF	TRBD2	TRBV2	TRBJ2-5	few
TGCGCCAGCAGCCAAGAACTAGGGGCCCGAGGCTACACCTTC	CASSQELGARGYTF	-	TRBV4-1	TRBJ1-2	-
TGTGCCAGCAGTCGGGACAGTATTAATGAAAAACTGTTTTTT	CASSRDSINEKLFF	TRBD1	TRBV28	TRBJ1-4	few
TGCAGCGGGTCCCCCCCGGGAGATACGCAGTATTTT	CSGSPPGDTQYF	-	TRBV29-1	TRBJ2-3	few
TGTGCCAGCAGTTTAATGGGGGCTGGCGGCTACACCTTC	CASSLMGAGGYTF	-	TRBV27	TRBJ1-2	-
TGTGCCAGCAGCTTAGGAGGGACAGGAGTCGGGGAGCAGTACTTC	CASSLGGTGVGEQYF	TRBD1	TRBV7-2	TRBJ2-7	once
TGTGCCAGCAGCGTGACGCACAGGGGAGCCACTGAAGCTTTCTTT	CASSVTHRGATEAFF	TRBD1	TRBV5-6	TRBJ1-1	few
TGTGCCAGCAGCCGACAGGGGGCTTCTGGAAACACCATATATTTT	CASSRQGASGNTIYF	TRBD1	TRBV7-9	TRBJ1-3	-
TGTGCCAGCAGTTTTCTGAATAGCAATCAGCCCCAGCATTTT	CASSFLNSNQPQHF	-	TRBV28	TRBJ1-5	-
TGTGCCAGCAGCACAAACCGGGACAGGGACAATCAGCCCCAGCATTTT	CASSTNRDRDNQPQHF	TRBD1	TRBV11-2	TRBJ1-5	few
TGTGCCAGCAGCATACCGGGTGTCGGGGAGCTGTTTTTT	CASSIPGVGELFF	-	TRBV11-1	TRBJ2-2	-
TGTGCCAGCAGCCAAGCTCACTCCTACGAGCAGTACTTC	CASSQAHSYEQYF	-	TRBV5-4	TRBJ2-7	-
TGTGCCAGCAGCTTAGAGGGGACATATACCTACGAGCAGTACTTC	CASSLEGTYTYEQYF	-	TRBV5-4	TRBJ2-7	few
TGTGCCAGCAGACCCCGTGGAAACACCATATATTTT	CASRPRGNTIYF	-	TRBV7-8	TRBJ1-3	-
TGTGCCAGCAGTGGGACTAGCGGGAGTGCCAATGAGCAGTTCTTC	CASSGTSGSANEQFF	TRBD2	TRBV25-1	TRBJ2-1	-
TGCGCCAGCAGCTTGGGACCGGGAGGCGAAAACATTCAGTACTTC	CASSLGPGGENIQYF	TRBD2	TRBV5-1	TRBJ2-4	few
TGTGCCTCTGCAGGGGCTGGAAACACCATATATTTT	CASAGAGNTIYF	-	TRBV27	TRBJ1-3	-
TGCAGCGTTGAAGTGTCCAGGGGTTTGATGCATGGCTACACCTTC	CSVEVSRGLMHGYTF	-	TRBV29-1	TRBJ1-2	few
TGCGCCAGCAGTCCTGAGGGGCTAGCGGGAGGGCCAGGGGGTGAGCAGTTCTTC	CASSPEGLAGGPGGEQFF	TRBD2	TRBV23-1	TRBJ2-1	-
TGTGCCAGCATACCGGGCACCATAGGAGAGACCCAGTACTTC	CASIPGTIGETQYF	-	TRBV6-5	TRBJ2-5	few
TGTGCCAGCAGCTCCCCGAGGAGGAACACCGGGGAGCTGTTTTTT	CASSSPRRNTGELFF	-	TRBV11-2	TRBJ2-2	few
TGCGCCAGCAGAAGGACAGGGGGGGGCTACACCTTC	CASRRTGGGYTF	TRBD1	TRBV4-3	TRBJ1-2	-
TGTGCCAGCAGTAACCTCCGGGGAGAGACCCAGTACTTC	CASSNLRGETQYF	-	TRBV27	TRBJ2-5	many
TGTGCCAGCATGGGTGCGGGAGGGAGGGGCAATGAGCAGTTCTTC	CASMGAGGRGNEQFF	TRBD2	TRBV2	TRBJ2-1	many
TGTGCCACGGGGACTAGCGGTTCTGGGGCCAACGTCCTGACTTTC	CATGTSGSGANVLTF	TRBD2	TRBV28	TRBJ2-6	few
TGTGCCAGCAGTTACGCAAGCAGTGGAAACACCATATATTTT	CASSYASSGNTIYF	-	TRBV6-5	TRBJ1-3	many
TGCGCCAGCAGCCAAGATTTGGGGGGGCTAGCGGGAATCTACGAGCAGTACTTC	CASSQDLGGLAGIYEQYF	TRBD2	TRBV4-1	TRBJ2-7	few
TGCAGTGCTAGAGGAGGGGATGAGCAGTTCTTC	CSARGGDEQFF	-	TRBV20-1	TRBJ2-1	few